This entry features one T cell receptor beta chain sequence. Any patient presenting with uncontrolled infection, other autoimmune disease, pregnancy or lactation was left out. PBMCs were sourced from more than 9 ml fresh peripheral blood. This sample stems from a study of T cells in Graves' hyperthyroidism and ophthalmopathy. Study details: Peripheral blood was taken when the disease was first diagnosed, before any treatment began.

RNA transcripts were the template for amplifying TCR beta CDR3 regions. A first-round RT-PCR of the TCR CDR3 used the HTBI primer set. TCRdb re-called the multiplex PCR reads through MiXCR, storing one row per CDR3 protein. The sample holds roughly 420,000 distinct CDR3 sequences, about 15% seen once. This sequence originates from a woman between 18 and 29 years old with Graves' hyperthyroidism. Source material: blood.

CDR3 residues: CASSPRMSTEAFF. CDR3 DNA sequence: TGTGCCAGCAGCCCAAGAATGAGCACTGAAGCTTTCTTT. This rearrangement joins TRBV3-1 to TRBJ1-1, with D hard to call. CDR1 is LGHDT, CDR2 YNNKEL, per germline (reference sequence). V was cut by 4 bases and J by 4 bases, with 10 bases left in between. This CDR3 contains 13 residues.